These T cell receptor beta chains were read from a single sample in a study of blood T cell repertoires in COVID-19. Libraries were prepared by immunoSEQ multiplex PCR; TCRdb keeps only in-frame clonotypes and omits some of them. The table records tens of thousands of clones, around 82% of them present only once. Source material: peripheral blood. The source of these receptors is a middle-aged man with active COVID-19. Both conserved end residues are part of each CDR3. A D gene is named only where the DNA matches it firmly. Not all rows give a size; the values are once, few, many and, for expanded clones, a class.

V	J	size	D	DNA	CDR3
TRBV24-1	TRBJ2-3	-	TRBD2	TGTGCCACCAGTGATTCGGGGGGGGCAGATACGCAGTATTTT	CATSDSGGADTQYF
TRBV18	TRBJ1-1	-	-	TGTGCCAGCTCACCGGGACAAAGGAACACTGAAGCTTTCTTT	CASSPGQRNTEAFF
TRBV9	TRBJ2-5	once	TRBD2	TGTGCCAGCAGCGTAGGGGTAGCGGGGGGAGAGACCCAGTACTTC	CASSVGVAGGETQYF
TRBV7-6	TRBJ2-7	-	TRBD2	TGTGCCAGCAGCTTTCTAGGTGGGGGGGTTGCCGAGCAGTACTTC	CASSFLGGGVAEQYF
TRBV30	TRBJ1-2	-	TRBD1	TGTGCCTGGACCGACGGGACAGCTAACTATGGCTACACCTTC	CAWTDGTANYGYTF
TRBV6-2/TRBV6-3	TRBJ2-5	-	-	TGTGCCAGCAGTTACCCCCCCGGGCAAGAGACCCAGTACTTC	CASSYPPGQETQYF
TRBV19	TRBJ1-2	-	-	TGTGCCGCAAAACAGGGAGGGGTCTATGGCTACACCTTC	CAAKQGGVYGYTF
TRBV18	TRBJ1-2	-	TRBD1	TGTGCCAGCTCAACACGACAGGGCGGAACTAACTATGGCTACACCTTC	CASSTRQGGTNYGYTF
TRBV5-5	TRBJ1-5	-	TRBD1	TGTGCCAGCAGCTTGGGCCCTGACAGGGGCTTTAGCAATCAGCCCCAGCATTTT	CASSLGPDRGFSNQPQHF
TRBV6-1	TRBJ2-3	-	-	TGTGCCAGCAGTGACCCGTCCGGAGATACGCAGTATTTT	CASSDPSGDTQYF
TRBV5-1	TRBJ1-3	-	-	TGCGCCAGCAGCGGGGGGACTCGTGGAAACACCATATATTTT	CASSGGTRGNTIYF
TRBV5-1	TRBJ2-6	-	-	TGCGCCAGCAGATGGAGTGACTCTGGGGCCAACGTCCTGACTTTC	CASRWSDSGANVLTF
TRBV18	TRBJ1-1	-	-	TGTGCCAGCTCACCAGTCCGGGAGAACACTGAAGCTTTCTTT	CASSPVRENTEAFF
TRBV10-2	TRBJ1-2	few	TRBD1	TGCGCCAGCAATACCGGGACAGCTAACTATGGCTACACCTTC	CASNTGTANYGYTF
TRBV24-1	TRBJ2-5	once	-	TGTGCCACCAGCTCCCCCGCCGGGGGCCAAGAGACCCAGTACTTC	CATSSPAGGQETQYF
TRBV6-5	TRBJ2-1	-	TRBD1	TGTGCCAGCAGAGTCAGGCAGGGGGCTCGTGGTGAGCAGTTCTTC	CASRVRQGARGEQFF
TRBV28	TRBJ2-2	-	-	TGTGCCAGCAGTTTAGAGGGCTTTGGCACCGGGGAGCTGTTTTTT	CASSLEGFGTGELFF
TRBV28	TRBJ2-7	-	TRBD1	TGTGCCAGCAGTTTGGACAGGGGAGTCGACGAGCAGTACTTC	CASSLDRGVDEQYF
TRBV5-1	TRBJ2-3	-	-	TGCGCCAGCAGCTTTCGATGGGAGAGTAGCACAGATACGCAGTATTTT	CASSFRWESSTDTQYF
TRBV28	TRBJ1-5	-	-	TGTGCCAGCACACTACATAGCAATCAGCCCCAGCATTTT	CASTLHSNQPQHF
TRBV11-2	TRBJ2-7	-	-	TGTGCCAGCAGCTTACGCCGAGCGGAGACCTACGAGCAGTACTTC	CASSLRRAETYEQYF
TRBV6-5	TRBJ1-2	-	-	TGTGCCAGCAGTTACTCTACAGTTGGAGGTGGCTACACCTTC	CASSYSTVGGGYTF
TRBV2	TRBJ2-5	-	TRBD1	TGTGCCAGCAGTATTCTCCGGACAGGGTCAGAGACCCAGTACTTC	CASSILRTGSETQYF
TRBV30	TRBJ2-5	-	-	TGTGCCTGGAGTCTAGTATTGCAAGAGACCCAGTACTTC	CAWSLVLQETQYF
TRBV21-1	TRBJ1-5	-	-	TGTGCCAGCAGCAAACATAGCCCTAACAGGCTCCCAAGGCCCCAGCATTTT	CASSKHSPNRLPRPQHF
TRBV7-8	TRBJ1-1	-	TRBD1	TGTGCCAGCAGCTTAGACGCCAGGGGGGACACTGAAGCTTTCTTT	CASSLDARGDTEAFF
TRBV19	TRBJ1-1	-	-	TGTGCCAGTAGTAAGGGCAGGCTCGGGGGGGATACTGAAGCTTTCTTT	CASSKGRLGGDTEAFF
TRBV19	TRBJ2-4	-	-	TGTGCCAGTAGTAACCTAGCCGTAGCCAAAAACATTCAGTACTTC	CASSNLAVAKNIQYF
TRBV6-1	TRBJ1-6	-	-	TGTGCCAGCAGTGACAGGGTGAACTCACCCCTCCACTTT	CASSDRVNSPLHF
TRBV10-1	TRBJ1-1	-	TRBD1	TGCGCCAGCAGTGTGACCGGAAGGACAGGGGGAGCTTTCTTT	CASSVTGRTGGAFF
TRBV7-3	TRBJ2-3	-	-	TGTGCCAGCAGCTTAACAAGTCGGGACTCAGATACGCAGTATTTT	CASSLTSRDSDTQYF
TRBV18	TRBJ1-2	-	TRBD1	TGTGCCAGCTCACGATATACCGGGACAGCCAACTATGGCTACACCTTC	CASSRYTGTANYGYTF
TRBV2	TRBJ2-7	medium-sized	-	TGTGCCAGCACGAGGGCCGCCTACGAGCAGTACTTC	CASTRAAYEQYF
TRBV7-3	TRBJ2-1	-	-	TGTGCCAGCAGCCCACCCGGACAACGCAATGAGCAGTTCTTC	CASSPPGQRNEQFF
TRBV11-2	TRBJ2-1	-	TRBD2	TGTGCCAGCAGCTTAGGAAGACTAGCGGACTACAATGAGCAGTTCTTC	CASSLGRLADYNEQFF
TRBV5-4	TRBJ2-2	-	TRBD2	TGTGCCAGCAGGGCCGGGACTAGCGAAACCGGGGAGCTGTTTTTT	CASRAGTSETGELFF
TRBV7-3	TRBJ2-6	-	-	TGTGCCAGCAGCCTTCAGGTCTCTGGGGCCAACGTCCTGACTTTC	CASSLQVSGANVLTF
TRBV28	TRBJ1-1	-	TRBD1	TGTGCCAGCAGATACGGGAGGGGGCTCTTAAGGGGCACTGAAGCTTTCTTT	CASRYGRGLLRGTEAFF
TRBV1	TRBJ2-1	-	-	TGCACCAGCAGCGATCGGGCCGGGGGACCCCACAATGAGCAGTTCTTC	CTSSDRAGGPHNEQFF
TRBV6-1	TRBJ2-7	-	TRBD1	TGTGCCAGCAGTGAATTAGCCAGGGGGCTAAACGAGCAGTACTTC	CASSELARGLNEQYF
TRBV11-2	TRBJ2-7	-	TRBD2	TGTGCCAGCAGCTTGAGACTAGCGGGAGACCGAGAGCAGTACTTC	CASSLRLAGDREQYF
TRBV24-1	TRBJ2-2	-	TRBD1	TGTGCCACCAGTGATCCTACAGGGGGCGCGTACACCGGGGAGCTGTTTTTT	CATSDPTGGAYTGELFF
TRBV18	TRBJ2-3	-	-	TGTGCCAGCTCACCTCCCGGGACTTCCACAGATACGCAGTATTTT	CASSPPGTSTDTQYF
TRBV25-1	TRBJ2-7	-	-	TGTGCCAGCTCCACTTCGCTGGAGCAGTACTTC	CASSTSLEQYF
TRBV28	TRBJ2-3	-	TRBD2	TGTGCCAGCAGTTCCCAAAGCGGGAGTGCGGCCCCAGATACGCAGTATTTT	CASSSQSGSAAPDTQYF
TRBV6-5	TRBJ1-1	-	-	TGTGCCAGCAGACCCGACACTTGGAACACTGAAGCTTTCTTT	CASRPDTWNTEAFF
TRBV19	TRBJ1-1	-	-	TGTGCCAGTACCCAGAACCAGGGTACGGCTTTCTTT	CASTQNQGTAFF
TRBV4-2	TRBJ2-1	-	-	TGTGCCAGCAGCCAAGATCAGGGCACCTACAATGAGCAGTTCTTC	CASSQDQGTYNEQFF
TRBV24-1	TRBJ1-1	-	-	TGTGCCACCGCTTTGGGGGGGGACACTGAAGCTTTCTTT	CATALGGDTEAFF
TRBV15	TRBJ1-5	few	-	TGTGCCACCAGCAGAGATCCGGATCAGCCCCAGCATTTT	CATSRDPDQPQHF
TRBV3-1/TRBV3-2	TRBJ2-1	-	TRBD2	TGTGCCAGCACCCAAGCGGGACTTAGCTCCTACAATGAGCAGTTCTTC	CASTQAGLSSYNEQFF
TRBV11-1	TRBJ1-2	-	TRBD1	TGTGCCAGCAGCTTAACCGGGACAGGGAACTATGGCTACACCTTC	CASSLTGTGNYGYTF
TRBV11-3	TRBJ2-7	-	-	TGTGCCAGCAGCACAGGGGGGGGCGAGTACGAGCAGTACTTC	CASSTGGGEYEQYF
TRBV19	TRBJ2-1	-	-	TGTGCCAGTAGTATAGATATGAGGAGGATCTCCTACAATGAGCAGTTCTTC	CASSIDMRRISYNEQFF
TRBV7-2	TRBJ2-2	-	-	TGTGCCAGCACCCCCGGGCGCCCAGGGTGGGGCACCGGGGAGCTGTTTTTT	CASTPGRPGWGTGELFF